One and the same sample provided the 18 T cell receptor beta chains below, sequenced in a study of T cells in Graves' hyperthyroidism and ophthalmopathy. Amplification of TCR beta CDR3 regions used RNA as the template. RT-PCR in the first round (using the HTBI primer set) targeted the TCR CDR3. TCRdb fed the multiplex PCR reads into MiXCR, producing one record per CDR3 protein. The sample shows under 400,000 distinct CDR3 sequences, about 13% of them seen only once. The specimen was blood. These receptor sequences come from a woman younger than 35 with Graves' hyperthyroidism.

The table lists this clonotype with a few counts. The V call is TRBV20-1, the J call TRBJ1-1; D is possibly TRBD1 (5 bases). This CDR3 has 13 amino acids. V was trimmed by 3 bases and J by 8 bases, leaving 16 bases between them. Germline CDR1 and CDR2: DFQATT and SNEGSKA (reference sequence). CDR3 sequence (DNA): TGCAGTGCTAGGCCCAGGGTGGGTACCGAAGCTTTCTTT. Amino acid sequence: CSARPRVGTEAFF.

Many counts were recorded for this clonotype. The J gene is TRBJ2-2, the V gene TRBV11-2; D is unresolved. CDR3 size: 16 residues. CDR1 is SGHAT, CDR2 FQNNGV, per germline. Trimming removed 5 bases at V and 9 bases at J, with 22 bases between. The CDR3 here is CASSQVKGPKGRELFF. In nucleotides, the CDR3 is TGTGCCAGCAGCCAGGTTAAGGGCCCGAAGGGAAGGGAGCTGTTTTTT.

This clonotype was counted ten times or more. The chain recombines TRBV5-1 with TRBJ2-7; 7 nucleotides align to TRBD1. Germline V CDR1 and CDR2: SGHRS, YFSETQ. The trim removed 2 bases at V and 1 base at J, leaving 6 bases unmatched. The CDR3 spans 15 residues. Written as DNA, the CDR3 is TGCGCCAGCAGCTTACATGGACAGGCATCCTACGAGCAGTACTTC. Translating it yields CASSLHGQASYEQYF.

Note on this clonotype: A read error may be the cause here, since a much bigger clone is one base away. CDR3 sequence: CASGGPTSSAYNKQFF. The CDR3 bases are TGTGCCAGCGGAGGCCCGACTAGCTCGGCCTACAATAAGCAGTTCTTC. The rearrangement links TRBV6-1 to TRBJ2-1; 7 nucleotides align to TRBD2. The germline V gene has CDR1 MNHNS and CDR2 SASEGT. This CDR3 contains 16 residues.

Many counts were recorded for this clonotype. This sequence joins TRBV2 and TRBJ2-3, with TRBD2 matching 7 bases. This CDR3 has 13 residues. V dropped 8 bases and J dropped 5; count of bases not matched to a gene: 7. Germline V gene data show CDR1 as SNHLY and CDR2 as FYNNEI. The CDR3 coding sequence is TGTGCCAGCGCGGGGGACCGGGGAGATACGCAGTATTTT. Translating it yields CASAGDRGDTQYF.

In this sample, this clonotype turned up many times. V gene TRBV10-3 combines with J gene TRBJ2-1; 11 bases map to TRBD2. Germline V gene lookup returns CDR1 ENHRY and CDR2 SYGVKD. This CDR3 has 14 residues. V was pared by 10 bases and J by 9 bases, with 11 bases of the junction left unmatched. The CDR3 sequence: CATETSGSRFEQFF. CDR3 DNA: TGTGCCACCGAAACTAGCGGGAGTCGATTTGAGCAGTTCTTC.

This chain uses TRBV20-1 with TRBJ2-7; D might be TRBD2 (6 bases). V lost 6 bases and J 2 bases, leaving 14 bases between the germline ends. Germline CDR1 reads DFQATT; CDR2 reads SNEGSKA (reference sequence). This CDR3 is 13 amino acids long. The CDR3 sequence: CSAPLGGPYEQYF. DNA for the CDR3: TGCAGTGCGCCCTTGGGAGGCCCCTACGAGCAGTACTTC.

This chain joins TRBV9 and TRBJ2-7; D may be TRBD1 or TRBD2 (5 bases each). This CDR3 comprises 15 residues. Germline V gene lookup returns CDR1 SGDLS and CDR2 YYNGEE. V lost 2 bases to trimming and J lost 3 bases, with 15 bases between them. The CDR3: CASSVGAGTVYEQYF. The CDR3 DNA reads as TGTGCCAGCAGCGTCGGAGCCGGGACGGTCTACGAGCAGTACTTC. The full variable domain, its missing parts supplied by reference TRBV9 and TRBJ2-7, is DSGVTQTPKHLITATGQRVTLRCSPRSGDLSVYWYQQSLDQGLQFLIQYYNGEERAKGNILERFSAQQFPDLHSELNLSSLELGDSALYFCASSVGAGTVYEQYFGPGTRLTVT.

The chain links TRBV14 to TRBJ1-1; D call uncertain. Deletions cut 8 bases from V and 1 base from J, with 8 bases between. Per the germline V gene, CDR1 is SGHDN and CDR2 is FVKESK. The CDR3 covers 12 residues. The CDR3 DNA sequence: TGTGCCAGCGCCATGTGGAACACTGAAGCTTTCTTT. It encodes CASAMWNTEAFF.

The chain combines TRBV6-1 with TRBJ1-1; 9 bases agree with TRBD1. The germline V gene encodes CDR1 MNHNS and CDR2 SASEGT. The trim removed 8 bases at V and 1 base at J, leaving 11 bases unmatched. The CDR3 extends over 16 amino acids. CDR3 coding DNA: TGTGCCAGCGTGGAGGGGACAGGGAGGAGGAACACTGAAGCTTTCTTT. It encodes CASVEGTGRRNTEAFF.

This clonotype is large in the sample. V gene TRBV28 combines with J gene TRBJ2-5; TRBD2 is a possible D gene (6 bases). CDR1 is MDHEN, CDR2 SYDVKM, per germline. The length of the CDR3 is 16 residues. The V gene lost 6 bases and the J gene lost 5 bases, with 22 bases spanning the gap. CDR3 region: CASSPTQEGLGETQYF. For the CDR3, the DNA is TGTGCCAGCAGCCCGACCCAGGAGGGGCTCGGGGAGACCCAGTACTTC.

This clonotype has a count of ten or more. The chain has TRBV7-9 and TRBJ2-7, with D perhaps TRBD2 (7 bases). Trimming took 1 base from V and 5 from J, leaving 12 bases between them. CDR1 SEHNR and CDR2 FQNEAQ come from the germline V gene (reference sequence). The CDR3 is made up of 14 amino acids. The CDR3 DNA sequence: TGTGCCAGCAGCTTAGGGGGGGGGCTCAACGAGCAGTACTTC. Amino acid sequence: CASSLGGGLNEQYF.

This clonotype was counted many times. V gene TRBV7-9 combines with J gene TRBJ2-5; D is unresolved. V was shortened by 1 base and J by 2 bases, with 11 bases between the two germline ends. CDR3 length: 15 amino acids. Per germline, CDR1 SEHNR and CDR2 FQNEAQ (reference sequence). CDR3 amino acids: CASSLESPHQETQYF. The CDR3 coding sequence is TGTGCCAGCAGCTTAGAGTCCCCCCATCAAGAGACCCAGTACTTC.

This clonotype was counted ten times or more. This rearrangement joins TRBV6-2 or TRBV6-3 to TRBJ2-5, with 9 bases that match TRBD2. J gave up 1 base and V 0 bases, and 6 bases lay outside the gene matches. The CDR3 consists of 17 residues. Per germline, CDR1 MNHEY and CDR2 SVGEGT. The CDR3 DNA reads as TGTGCCAGCAGTTACTCGAATAGCGGGAGCTCCCAAGAGACCCAGTACTTC. It specifies CASSYSNSGSSQETQYF.

This clonotype turned up a few times. One end of the junction does not line up with germline, which may come from a read error. The chain joins TRBV2 to TRBJ1-6; D gene uncertain. CDR1 and CDR2 from the germline V gene are SNHLY and FYNNEI. CDR3 length: 15 residues. The CDR3 DNA follows: TGTGCCGGCAGTGAAAGTCTGGGAGACAATTCACCCCTCCACTTT. Protein sequence: CAGSESLGDNSPLHF.

This clonotype was seen repeatedly, ten times or more. CDR3 amino acids: CASSAGGFSGNTIYF. As DNA, the CDR3 is TGTGCCAGCAGCGCAGGGGGTTTCTCTGGAAACACCATATATTTT. The rearrangement joins TRBV7-9 to TRBJ1-3; 7 bases are shared with TRBD1. The V and J ends lost 5 bases and 0 bases, in that order; junction bases with no gene match: 4. The CDR3 has 15 residues. The germline CDR1 and CDR2 sequences are SEHNR and FQNEAQ (reference sequence).

This clonotype was found many times. V and J are TRBV3-1 and TRBJ2-7; D is unclear. Trimming stripped 0 bases from V and 5 bases from J, with 5 bases between. Germline V gene sequence: CDR1 LGHDT, CDR2 YNNKEL (reference sequence). The CDR3 is 12 amino acids. The CDR3: CASSQDPNEQYF. CDR3 coding DNA: TGTGCCAGCAGCCAAGATCCTAACGAGCAGTACTTC.

Ten or more counts support this clonotype. This chain uses TRBV5-1 with TRBJ2-7; 7 nucleotides agree with TRBD1. The V gene end was trimmed by 3 bases and the J gene end by 1 base; junction bases not matched to a gene: 10. The CDR3 has 16 residues. Germline V gene data show CDR1 as SGHRS and CDR2 as YFSETQ. DNA for the CDR3: TGCGCCAGCAGCTCGACCGGGGACAGTGAATCCTACGAGCAGTACTTC. It is translated as CASSSTGDSESYEQYF.